The clone carrying this TCR beta chain was found once. Its cognate antigen is unknown. Running of the assay took place at deep level. Over several immunoSEQ plates, each subset's genomic DNA was distributed in even portions. Sequencing used immunoSEQ multiplex PCR; TCRdb keeps in-frame clones, though not all of them. The table has millions of clones, about 92% seen once. These data belong to a study of shared clonotypes between healthy human individuals. Overall study context: Used for every donor were three CD4 naive, three CD4 memory, two CD8 naive and one CD8 memory plate. Study-wide results and limits: With few donors, the genetic and exposure-history diversity represented was limited.

The length of the CDR3 is 15 residues. Per germline, CDR1 SGHRS and CDR2 YFSETQ. V trimming: 7 bases; J trimming: 4 bases; junction bases outside the gene matches: 12. The sample was naive CD4+ T cells sorted from blood. Subset indicated: CD45RA+ positively selected. J is TRBJ2-3 and V is TRBV5-1; 7 bases map to TRBD1. This TCR was sampled from a man aged 18-30 years in good health. The CDR3 bases are TGCGCCAGCCAAGGGACGGGACAGCCCTCAGATACGCAGTATTTT. It is translated as CASQGTGQPSDTQYF.